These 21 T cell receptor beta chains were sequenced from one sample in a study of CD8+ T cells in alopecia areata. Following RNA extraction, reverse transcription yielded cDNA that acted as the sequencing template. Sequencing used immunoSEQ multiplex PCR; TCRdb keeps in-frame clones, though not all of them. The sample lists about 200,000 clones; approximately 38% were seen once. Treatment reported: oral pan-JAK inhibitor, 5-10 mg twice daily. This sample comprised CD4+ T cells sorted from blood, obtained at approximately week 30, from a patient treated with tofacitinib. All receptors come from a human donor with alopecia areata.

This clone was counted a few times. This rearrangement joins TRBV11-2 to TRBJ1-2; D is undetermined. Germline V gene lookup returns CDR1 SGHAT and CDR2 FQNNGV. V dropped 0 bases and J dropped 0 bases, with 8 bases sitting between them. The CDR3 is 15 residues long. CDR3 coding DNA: TGTGCCAGCAGCTTAGAAGGTTTTGCTAACTATGGCTACACCTTC. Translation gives CASSLEGFANYGYTF.

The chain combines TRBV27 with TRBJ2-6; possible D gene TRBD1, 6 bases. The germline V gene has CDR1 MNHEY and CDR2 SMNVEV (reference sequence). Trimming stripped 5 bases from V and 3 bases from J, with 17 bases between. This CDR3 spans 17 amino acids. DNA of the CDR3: TGTGCCAGCAGTCCACCCCCAGGGGCCAGTGGGGCCAACGTCCTGACTTTC. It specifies CASSPPPGASGANVLTF.

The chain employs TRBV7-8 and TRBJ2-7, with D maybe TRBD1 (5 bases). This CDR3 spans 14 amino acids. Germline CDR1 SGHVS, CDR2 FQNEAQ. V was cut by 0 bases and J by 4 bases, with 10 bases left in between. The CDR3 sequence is CASSLAGQTYEQYF. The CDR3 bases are TGTGCCAGCAGCTTAGCTGGACAAACTTACGAGCAGTACTTC.

The CDR3 here is CAWRRGQFYGYTF. CDR3 in DNA: TGTGCCTGGAGACGGGGACAGTTCTATGGCTACACCTTC. The chain combines TRBV30 with TRBJ1-2, with 7 bases matching TRBD1. This CDR3 has 13 amino acids. V lost 3 bases to trimming and J lost 4 bases; unmatched junction nucleotides: 5. Germline loops: CDR1 GTSNPN, CDR2 SVGIG (reference sequence).

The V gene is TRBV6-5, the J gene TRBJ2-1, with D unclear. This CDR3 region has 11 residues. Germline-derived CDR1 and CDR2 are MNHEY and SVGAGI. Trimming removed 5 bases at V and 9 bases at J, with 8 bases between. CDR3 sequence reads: CASSTLSEQFF. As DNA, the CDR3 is TGTGCCAGCAGTACGCTATCTGAGCAGTTCTTC.

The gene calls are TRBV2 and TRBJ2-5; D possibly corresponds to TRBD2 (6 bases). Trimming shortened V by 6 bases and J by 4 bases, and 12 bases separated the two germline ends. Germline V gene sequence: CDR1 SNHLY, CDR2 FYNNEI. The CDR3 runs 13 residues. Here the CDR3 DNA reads TGTGCCAGCAGCACCGGGAGAGGAGAGACCCAGTACTTC. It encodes CASSTGRGETQYF.

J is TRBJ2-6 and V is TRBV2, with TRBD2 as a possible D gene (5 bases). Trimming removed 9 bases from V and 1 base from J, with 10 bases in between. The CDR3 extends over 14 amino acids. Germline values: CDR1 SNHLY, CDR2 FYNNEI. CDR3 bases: TGTGCCAGTTACGGACTTTCTGGGGCCAACGTCCTGACTTTC. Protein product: CASYGLSGANVLTF.

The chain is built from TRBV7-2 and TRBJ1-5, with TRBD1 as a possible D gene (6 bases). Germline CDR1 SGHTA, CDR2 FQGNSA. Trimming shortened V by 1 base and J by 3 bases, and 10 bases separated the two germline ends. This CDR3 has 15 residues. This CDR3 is CASSLGTVLNQPQHF. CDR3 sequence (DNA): TGTGCCAGCAGCTTAGGGACAGTTCTCAATCAGCCCCAGCATTTT.

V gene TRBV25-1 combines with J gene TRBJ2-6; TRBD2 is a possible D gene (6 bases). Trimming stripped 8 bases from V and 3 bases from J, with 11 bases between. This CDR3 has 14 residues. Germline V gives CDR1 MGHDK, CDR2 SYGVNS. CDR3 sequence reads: CASLRGDGANVLTF. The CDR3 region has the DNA TGTGCCAGCTTGCGGGGCGATGGGGCCAACGTCCTGACTTTC.

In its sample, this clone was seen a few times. DNA for the CDR3: TGTGCCAGCAGCCTAAAACCTAGCGGGGGGATACGCACCGGGGAGCTGTTTTTT. Residues: CASSLKPSGGIRTGELFF. This chain connects TRBV5-6 to TRBJ2-2; 11 nucleotides agree with TRBD2. CDR1 is SGHDT, CDR2 YYEEEE, per germline. V shed 4 bases, J shed 4 bases, and the junction held 12 bases outside the gene matches. The CDR3 has 18 residues.

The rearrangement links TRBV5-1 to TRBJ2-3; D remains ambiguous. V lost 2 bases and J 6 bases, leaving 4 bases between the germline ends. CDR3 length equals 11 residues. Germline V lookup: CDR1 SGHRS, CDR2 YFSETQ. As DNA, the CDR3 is TGCGCCAGCAGCTTCGACGATACGCAGTATTTT. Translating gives CASSFDDTQYF.

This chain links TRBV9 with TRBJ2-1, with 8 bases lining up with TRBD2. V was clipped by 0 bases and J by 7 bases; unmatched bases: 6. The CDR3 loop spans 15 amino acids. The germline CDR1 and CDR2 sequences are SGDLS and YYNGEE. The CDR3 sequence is CASSVELAVRNEQFF. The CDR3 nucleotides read TGTGCCAGCAGCGTAGAACTAGCGGTTAGGAATGAGCAGTTCTTC.

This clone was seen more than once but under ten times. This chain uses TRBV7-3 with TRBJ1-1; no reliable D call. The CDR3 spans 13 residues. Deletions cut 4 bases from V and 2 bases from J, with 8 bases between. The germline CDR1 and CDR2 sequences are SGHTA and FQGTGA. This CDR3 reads CASSSERNTEAFF. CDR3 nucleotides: TGTGCCAGCAGCTCAGAACGAAACACTGAAGCTTTCTTT.

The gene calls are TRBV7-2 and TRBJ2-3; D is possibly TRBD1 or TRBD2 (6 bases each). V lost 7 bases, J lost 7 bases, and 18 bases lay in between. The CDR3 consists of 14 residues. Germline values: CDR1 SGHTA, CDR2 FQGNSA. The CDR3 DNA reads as TGTGCCAGCACCAAAGGGGGGCTAGGGAATACGCAGTATTTT. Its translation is CASTKGGLGNTQYF. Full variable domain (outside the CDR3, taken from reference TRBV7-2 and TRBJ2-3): GAGVSQSPSNKVTEKGKDVELRCDPISGHTALYWYRQSLGQGLEFLIYFQGNSAPDKSGLPSDRFSAERTGGSVSTLTIQRTQQEDSAVYLCASTKGGLGNTQYFGPGTRLTVL.

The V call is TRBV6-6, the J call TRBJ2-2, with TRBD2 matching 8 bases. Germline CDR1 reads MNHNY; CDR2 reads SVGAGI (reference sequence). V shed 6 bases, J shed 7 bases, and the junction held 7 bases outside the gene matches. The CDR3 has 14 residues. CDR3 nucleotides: TGTGCCAGCAGACCGCGGGGGGACGGCGGGGAGCTGTTTTTT. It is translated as CASRPRGDGGELFF.

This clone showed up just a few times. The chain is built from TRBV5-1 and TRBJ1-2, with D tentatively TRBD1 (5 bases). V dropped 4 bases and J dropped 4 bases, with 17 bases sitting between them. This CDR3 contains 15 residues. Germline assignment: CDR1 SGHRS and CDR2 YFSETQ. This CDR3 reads CASSEDTQAPYGYTF. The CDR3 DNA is TGCGCCAGCAGCGAAGATACACAGGCCCCCTATGGCTACACCTTC. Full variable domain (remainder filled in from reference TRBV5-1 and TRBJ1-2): KAGVTQTPRYLIKTRGQQVTLSCSPISGHRSVSWYQQTPGQGLQFLFEYFSETQRNKGNFPGRFSGRQFSNSRSEMNVSTLELGDSALYLCASSEDTQAPYGYTFGSGTRLTVV.

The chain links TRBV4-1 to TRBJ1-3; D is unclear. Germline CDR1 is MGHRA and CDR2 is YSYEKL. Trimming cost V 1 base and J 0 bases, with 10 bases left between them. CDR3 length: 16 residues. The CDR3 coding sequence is TGCGCCAGCAGCCAAGGTAGCGCTACCTCTGGAAACACCATATATTTT. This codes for CASSQGSATSGNTIYF.

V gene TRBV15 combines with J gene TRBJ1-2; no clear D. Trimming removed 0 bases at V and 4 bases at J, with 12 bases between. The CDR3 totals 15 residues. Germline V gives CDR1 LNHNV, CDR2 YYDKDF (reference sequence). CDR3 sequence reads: CATSRDPNSGYGYTF. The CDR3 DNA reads TGTGCCACCAGCAGAGATCCTAACAGCGGCTATGGCTACACCTTC.

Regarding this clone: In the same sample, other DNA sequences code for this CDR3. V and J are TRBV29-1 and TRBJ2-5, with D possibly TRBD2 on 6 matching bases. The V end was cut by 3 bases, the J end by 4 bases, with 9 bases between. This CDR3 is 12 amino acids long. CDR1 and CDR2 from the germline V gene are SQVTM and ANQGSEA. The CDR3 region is CSVDSGGETQYF. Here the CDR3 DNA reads TGCAGCGTTGATTCCGGGGGAGAGACCCAGTACTTC.

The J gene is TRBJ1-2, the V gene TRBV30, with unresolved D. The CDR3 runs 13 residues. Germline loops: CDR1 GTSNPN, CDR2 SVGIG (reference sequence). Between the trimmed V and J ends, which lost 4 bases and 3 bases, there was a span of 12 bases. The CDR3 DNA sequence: TGTGCCTGGACTGCTGGAGGTTACTATGGCTACACCTTC. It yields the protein CAWTAGGYYGYTF. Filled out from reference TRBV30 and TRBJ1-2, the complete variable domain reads SQTIHQWPATLVQPVGSPLSLECTVEGTSNPNLYWYRQAAGRGLQLLFYSVGIGQISSEVPQNLSASRPQDRQFILSSKKLLLSDSGFYLCAWTAGGYYGYTFGSGTRLTVV.

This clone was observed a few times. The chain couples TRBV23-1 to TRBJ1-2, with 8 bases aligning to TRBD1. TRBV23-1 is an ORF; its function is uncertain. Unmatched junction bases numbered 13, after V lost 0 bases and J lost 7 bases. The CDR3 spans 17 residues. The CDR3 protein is CASSQSTRGTGWLGYTF. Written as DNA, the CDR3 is TGCGCCAGCAGTCAATCAACCCGGGGGACAGGCTGGCTTGGCTACACCTTC.